One sample yielded the 18 T cell receptor beta chains listed below, sequenced in a study of blood T cell repertoires in COVID-19 (dated by TCRdb to between 2020 and 2021). Library preparation used the immunoSEQ multiplex PCR assay. As stored in TCRdb, this immuneACCESS dataset retains in-frame rearrangements with V and J assigned. A fraction of the clones does not appear; measured against another copy, unresolved V genes explain less than half of the discrepancy, and the remainder lacks a known reason. This sample lists roughly 250,000 clones; approximately 86% were detected once. The ten biggest clones cover 2.5% to 3% of the sample. The source material was PBMCs or T cells enriched from blood (not recorded which). The receptors originated from a woman aged 25 to 39 with acute COVID-19.

This chain joins TRBV5-6 and TRBJ2-7; D perhaps matches TRBD1 (6 bases). The ends were cut back, 0 bases at V and 0 bases at J, with 10 bases in the middle. Germline CDR1 reads SGHDT; CDR2 reads YYEEEE. CDR3 length: 15 amino acids. This CDR3 is CASSLAGVNSYEQYF. DNA for the CDR3: TGTGCCAGCAGCTTGGCAGGGGTAAACTCCTACGAGCAGTACTTC.

The chain's CDR3 is CASSYHLTYEQYF. The CDR3 nucleotides read TGTGCCAGCAGTTACCACTTAACCTACGAGCAGTACTTC. V and J are TRBV6-2 or TRBV6-3 and TRBJ2-7, with no clear D. The CDR3 contains 13 residues. Germline-derived CDR1 and CDR2 are MNHEY and SVGEGT. V shed 2 bases and J shed 2 bases, with 7 bases lying between them.

This clone is a singleton in its sample. The V gene is TRBV27, the J gene TRBJ1-2; 9 nucleotides match TRBD1. The CDR3 contains 14 residues. Per the germline V gene, CDR1 is MNHEY and CDR2 is SMNVEV (reference sequence). The ends lost 6 bases at V and 7 bases at J; junction bases unmatched: 9. In DNA, the CDR3 is TGTGCCAGCAGAGAACAGGGGGCAAGGGGTGGCTACACCTTC. It is translated as CASREQGARGGYTF.

This clone appeared once. CDR3 sequence reads: CASSEGGQYEKLFF. The CDR3, as DNA: TGCGCCAGCAGTGAAGGGGGACAATACGAAAAACTGTTTTTT. This chain links TRBV10-1 with TRBJ1-4, with TRBD1 as a possible D gene (6 bases). Germline V gene data show CDR1 as WNHNN and CDR2 as SYGVQD (reference sequence). The CDR3 covers 14 residues. Trimming left V 3 bases short and J 8 bases short, with 13 bases between.

The chain is built from TRBV5-1 and TRBJ2-1; the D is unclear. The germline V and J ends were trimmed by 4 bases and 6 bases, with 11 bases remaining between them. Per germline, CDR1 SGHRS and CDR2 YFSETQ. The CDR3 has 13 amino acids. CDR3 nucleotide sequence: TGCGCCAGCAGCATATTAGTTACCAATGAGCAGTTCTTC. Translation: CASSILVTNEQFF.

The genes are TRBV3-1 (or the pseudogene TRBV3-2) and TRBJ2-1, with D possibly TRBD2 on 6 matching bases. The germline V gene has CDR1 LGHDT and CDR2 YNNKEL (reference sequence). CDR3 size: 16 residues. Deletions cut 1 base from V and 1 base from J, with 11 bases between. The CDR3 nucleotides read TGTGCCAGCAGCCAAGTGTCTGCGGGGTCCTACAATGAGCAGTTCTTC. It codes for CASSQVSAGSYNEQFF.

This clone was counted only a few times. The chain has TRBV18 and TRBJ1-2, with D maybe TRBD1 (5 bases). Germline V gene sequence: CDR1 KGHSH, CDR2 LQKENI. This CDR3 has 13 residues. V lost 6 bases, J lost 4 bases, and 12 bases lay in between. CDR3 sequence (DNA): TGTGCCAGCTCGCCCGACAGCTCCTATGGCTACACCTTC. It translates to CASSPDSSYGYTF.

The chain uses TRBV7-2 and TRBJ1-6; unclear D gene. The CDR3 has 13 residues. CDR1 is SGHTA, CDR2 FQGNSA, per germline. The germline V and J ends were trimmed by 1 base and 7 bases, with 5 bases remaining between them. CDR3 nucleotides: TGTGCCAGCAGCTTAGATCAAAATTCACCCCTCCACTTT. Protein product: CASSLDQNSPLHF.

The sample holds one count of this clone. The chain couples TRBV19 to TRBJ1-3, with D perhaps matching TRBD1 (6 bases). CDR1 and CDR2 (germline): LNHDA, SQIVND (reference sequence). V was shortened by 3 bases and J by 0 bases, with 9 bases between the two germline ends. This CDR3 has 15 residues. In nucleotides, the CDR3 is TGTGCCAGTAGTATCAACAGGGACTCTGGAAACACCATATATTTT. Protein sequence: CASSINRDSGNTIYF.

The chain links TRBV29-1 to TRBJ1-1, with TRBD1 as a possible D gene (6 bases). The V and J ends lost 4 bases and 8 bases respectively, with 8 bases between them. Germline lookup yields CDR1 SQVTM and CDR2 ANQGSEA. The length of the CDR3 is 10 residues. This CDR3 reads CSVGTAEAFF. The CDR3 DNA reads TGCAGCGTTGGGACAGCCGAAGCTTTCTTT.

This chain links TRBV6-2 or TRBV6-3 with TRBJ2-3, with a possible D match to TRBD1 (6 bases). V lost 2 bases, J lost 2 bases, and 11 bases lay in between. Germline-derived CDR1 and CDR2 are MNHEY and SVGEGT. The CDR3 contains 15 residues. Written as DNA, the CDR3 is TGTGCCAGCAGTTACCCAGGGGCACTCACAGATACGCAGTATTTT. It encodes CASSYPGALTDTQYF.

J is TRBJ2-2 and V is TRBV5-1, with 7 bases fitting TRBD2. In germline, CDR1 is SGHRS, CDR2 YFSETQ. This CDR3 spans 14 amino acids. The J segment lost 2 bases and the V segment lost 6 bases, leaving 4 bases of the junction unmatched. This chain's CDR3 is CASTGDYNTGELFF. CDR3 DNA: TGCGCCAGCACCGGGGACTACAACACCGGGGAGCTGTTTTTT. Together with reference TRBV5-1 and TRBJ2-2, the CDR3 gives the full variable domain: KAGVTQTPRYLIKTRGQQVTLSCSPISGHRSVSWYQQTPGQGLQFLFEYFSETQRNKGNFPGRFSGRQFSNSRSEMNVSTLELGDSALYLCASTGDYNTGELFFGEGSRLTVL.

This clone has only one observation. This sequence joins TRBV19 and TRBJ1-3, with 7 bases aligning to TRBD1. Germline trimming cut 4 bases from V and 0 bases from J; bases unmatched to any gene: 3. The germline V gene has CDR1 LNHDA and CDR2 SQIVND (reference sequence). The length of the CDR3 is 15 residues. The DNA of the CDR3 is TGTGCCAGTAGTACCGGGACAGTCTCTGGAAACACCATATATTTT. This translates into CASSTGTVSGNTIYF.

The V gene is TRBV19, the J gene TRBJ1-5, with 7 bases lining up with TRBD1. Germline V gene data show CDR1 as LNHDA and CDR2 as SQIVND (reference sequence). V lost 3 bases and J lost 6; bases outside the gene matches: 11. The length of the CDR3 is 16 residues. The DNA for the CDR3 is TGTGCCAGTAGTATGAGCTGGCAGGGGGGAAGTCAGCCCCAGCATTTT. Translation gives CASSMSWQGGSQPQHF.

The V gene is TRBV6-5, the J gene TRBJ1-6; D is possibly TRBD1 (5 bases). Germline assignment: CDR1 MNHEY and CDR2 SVGAGI. The CDR3 is 16 amino acids. Trimming pared 0 bases from V and 7 bases from J, leaving 13 bases between. DNA for the CDR3: TGTGCCAGCAGTTACTCGATTGGCGGGGGAAATTCACCCCTCCACTTT. Translated: CASSYSIGGGNSPLHF.

The V gene is TRBV30, the J gene TRBJ2-6; 7 nucleotides align to TRBD1. From germline, CDR1 is GTSNPN and CDR2 SVGIG (reference sequence). The CDR3 is 19 amino acids. J gave up 0 bases and V 2 bases, and 13 bases lay outside the gene matches. The CDR3 loop is CAWSTRRDRYFSGANVLTF. CDR3 nucleotide sequence: TGTGCCTGGAGTACACGCCGGGACAGATACTTCTCTGGGGCCAACGTCCTGACTTTC.

The gene calls are TRBV5-5 and TRBJ1-2, with TRBD1 as a possible D gene (5 bases). The CDR3 length is 13 residues. Germline-derived CDR1 and CDR2 are SGHKS and YYEKEE (reference sequence). Trimming took off 3 bases at V and 8 bases at J, with 14 bases between the two ends. As DNA, the CDR3 is TGTGCCAGCAGCTCAGTCCCCCAGGGAGGCTACACCTTC. Translation: CASSSVPQGGYTF.

The gene calls are TRBV2 and TRBJ2-6, with 9 bases identical to TRBD1. The V gene end was trimmed by 6 bases and the J gene end by 1 base; junction bases not matched to a gene: 7. Germline loops: CDR1 SNHLY, CDR2 FYNNEI. The CDR3 extends over 17 amino acids. The chain's CDR3 is CASSLTGGASGANVLTF. The DNA of the CDR3 is TGTGCCAGCAGCTTAACAGGGGGCGCGTCTGGGGCCAACGTCCTGACTTTC.